These T cell receptor beta chains were read from a single sample in a study of cytomegalovirus exposure and HLA in healthy donors. Sequencing was performed with immunoSEQ multiplex PCR; in TCRdb, only in-frame clones are kept and a portion is missing. The sample lists over 100,000 clones; 76% were seen once. Sequencing was carried out using PBMCs. Source of these receptors: a woman in her forties in good health and CMV-seropositive. Each CDR3 is given with its conserved first and last residue. The order of the fields is D gene, V gene, J gene, clone size, CDR3 protein, CDR3 DNA. The D gene is left open where the match is weak. Rows may omit the clone size; those that give it use once, few, many or a size class.

-	TRBV30	TRBJ2-7	few	CAWKRGAGYF	TGTGCCTGGAAGCGAGGAGCGGGGTACTTC
-	TRBV27	TRBJ2-1	-	CASTPGLSYNEQFF	TGTGCCAGCACTCCGGGACTCTCATACAATGAGCAGTTCTTC
TRBD1	TRBV6-1	TRBJ2-5	once	CASSPGTVQETQYF	TGTGCCAGCAGTCCCGGGACAGTCCAAGAGACCCAGTACTTC
-	TRBV18	TRBJ1-3	-	CASPLGQSLSGNTIYF	TGTGCCAGCCCTTTAGGACAGTCCCTCTCTGGAAACACCATATATTTT
-	TRBV5-3	TRBJ1-5	few	CARSLVDSNNQPQHF	TGTGCCAGAAGCTTGGTGGACAGCAACAATCAGCCCCAGCATTTT
TRBD1	TRBV6-5	TRBJ1-6	-	CASSYTGGDNSPLHF	TGTGCCAGCAGTTACACAGGGGGAGATAATTCACCCCTCCACTTT
-	TRBV5-4	TRBJ1-1	-	CASSLARGDTEAFF	TGTGCCAGCAGCTTGGCCAGGGGTGACACTGAAGCTTTCTTT
TRBD2	TRBV7-9	TRBJ2-5	-	CASSLGLAGGQETQYF	TGTGCCAGCAGCCTCGGACTAGCGGGGGGACAAGAGACCCAGTACTTC
-	TRBV7-9	TRBJ1-4	-	CASSLFQFNEKLFF	TGTGCCAGCAGCTTATTCCAGTTTAATGAAAAACTGTTTTTT
-	TRBV5-1	TRBJ2-3	-	CASSFRRTDTQYF	TGCGCCAGCAGCTTTCGGAGGACAGATACGCAGTATTTT
-	TRBV6-6	TRBJ1-2	-	CASSSFYGYTF	TGTGCCAGCAGTTCGTTCTATGGCTACACCTTC
-	TRBV5-1	TRBJ1-2	-	CASSLEPHREGYTF	TGCGCCAGCAGCTTGGAGCCACACAGGGAAGGCTACACCTTC
TRBD2	TRBV7-7	TRBJ2-1	-	CASTRLARDNEQFF	TGTGCCAGCACCCGACTAGCCCGAGACAATGAGCAGTTCTTC
TRBD1	TRBV7-2	TRBJ1-2	-	CASSLGQGGYGYTF	TGTGCCAGCAGCTTGGGACAGGGCGGCTATGGCTACACCTTC
TRBD1	TRBV4-1	TRBJ1-5	few	CASSQWGQGDQPQHF	TGCGCCAGCAGCCAATGGGGACAGGGGGATCAGCCCCAGCATTTT
TRBD1	TRBV11-2	TRBJ2-5	-	CASSSRQGAGETQYF	TGTGCCAGCAGCTCCCGACAGGGGGCAGGGGAGACCCAGTACTTC
-	TRBV2	TRBJ1-5	-	CASRPPGINQPQHF	TGTGCCAGCAGGCCGCCGGGGATCAATCAGCCCCAGCATTTT
-	TRBV27	TRBJ1-2	few	CASSHQKQGLYGYTF	TGTGCCAGCAGTCACCAAAAACAGGGACTATATGGCTACACCTTC
-	TRBV6-6	TRBJ1-5	-	CASSYSDYYSNQPQHF	TGTGCCAGCAGTTACTCGGATTACTATAGCAATCAGCCCCAGCATTTT
-	TRBV23-1	TRBJ1-1	-	CASSPVDNGAFF	TGCGCCAGCAGTCCCGTCGACAACGGCGCTTTCTTT
-	TRBV7-9	TRBJ1-3	-	CASSLLETISGNTIYF	TGTGCCAGCAGCTTATTAGAAACGATCTCTGGAAACACCATATATTTT
TRBD1	TRBV2	TRBJ2-7	-	CASSRDRGPLEQYF	TGTGCCAGCAGCCGGGACAGGGGGCCTCTCGAGCAGTACTTC
-	TRBV30	TRBJ1-1	-	CAWNEFRGTEAFF	TGTGCCTGGAATGAATTCAGGGGCACTGAAGCTTTCTTT
TRBD1	TRBV9	TRBJ1-2	-	CASSLRDRERVDYGYTF	TGTGCCAGCAGCCTGAGGGACAGGGAGAGGGTGGACTATGGCTACACCTTC
TRBD1	TRBV29-1	TRBJ2-1	few	CSVETGIVDEQFF	TGCAGCGTTGAGACAGGGATTGTTGATGAGCAGTTCTTC
-	TRBV5-4	TRBJ1-4	-	CASSSRVGGNEKLFF	TGTGCCAGCAGTTCCCGGGTCGGGGGTAATGAAAAACTGTTTTTT
TRBD2	TRBV5-1	TRBJ2-7	-	CASSLVGGAYEQYF	TGCGCCAGCAGCTTGGTCGGGGGGGCCTACGAGCAGTACTTC
TRBD2	TRBV5-1	TRBJ2-1	-	CASNALAGADNEQFF	TGCGCCAGCAACGCACTAGCGGGGGCGGACAATGAGCAGTTCTTC
-	TRBV30	TRBJ2-7	few	CAWSVIGGGVQYF	TGTGCCTGGAGTGTAATAGGGGGGGGCGTGCAGTACTTC
TRBD1	TRBV5-1	TRBJ2-2	-	CASSKGTANTGELFF	TGCGCCAGCAGCAAGGGGACAGCGAACACCGGGGAGCTGTTTTTT
-	TRBV6-5	TRBJ1-5	-	CASSYAYNQPQHF	TGTGCCAGCAGTTACGCCTACAATCAGCCCCAGCATTTT
TRBD1	TRBV10-3	TRBJ2-6	-	CAIGGTGTGSSGANVLTF	TGTGCCATCGGGGGAACCGGGACAGGGAGCTCTGGGGCCAACGTCCTGACTTTC
-	TRBV7-9	TRBJ1-1	-	CASSWESTEAFF	TGTGCCAGCAGCTGGGAGTCCACTGAAGCTTTCTTT